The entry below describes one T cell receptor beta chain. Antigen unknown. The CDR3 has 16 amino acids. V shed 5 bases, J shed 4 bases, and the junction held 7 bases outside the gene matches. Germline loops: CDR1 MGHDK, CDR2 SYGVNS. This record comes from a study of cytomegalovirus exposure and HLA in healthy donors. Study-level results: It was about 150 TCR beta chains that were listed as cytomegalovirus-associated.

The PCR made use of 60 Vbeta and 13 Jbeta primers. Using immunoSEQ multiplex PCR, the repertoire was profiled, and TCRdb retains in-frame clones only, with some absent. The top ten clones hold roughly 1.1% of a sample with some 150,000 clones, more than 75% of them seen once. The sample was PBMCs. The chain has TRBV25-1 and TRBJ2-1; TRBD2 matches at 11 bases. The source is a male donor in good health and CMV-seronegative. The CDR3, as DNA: TGTGCCAGCAGTTCCCCTGGACTAGCGGGTTACAATGAGCAGTTCTTC. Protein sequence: CASSSPGLAGYNEQFF.